The T cell receptor beta chain under discussion was sequenced for a study of blood T cell repertoires in COVID-19. Study-level information: Samples came from the United States, Italy and Spain, spanning acute and convalescent COVID-19. The analysed material was cDNA or gDNA that came from T cells, B-cell-depleted T cells, or PBMCs.

Germline lookup yields CDR1 SGHRS and CDR2 YFSETQ. The J segment lost 0 bases and the V segment lost 5 bases, leaving 8 bases of the junction unmatched. This CDR3 is 15 amino acids long. Methods used by the authors: The authors estimated nucleated cell counts from reference gene primer amplification. Profiling relied on immunoSEQ multiplex PCR, and the TCRdb table lists in-frame clones only, not all of them. The V and J calls and clone size come from that table; D and trimming were worked out from the DNA. Here the sample spans roughly 500,000 clones, over 75% being singletons. The chain uses TRBV5-1 and TRBJ2-7; 7 bases fit TRBD1. This TCR was recovered from a human donor in a cohort sampled during active COVID-19. Sequences were obtained from peripheral blood. The CDR3 sequence is CASREGTASSYEQYF. The CDR3 nucleotides read TGCGCCAGCAGAGAAGGGACAGCGAGCTCCTACGAGCAGTACTTC.